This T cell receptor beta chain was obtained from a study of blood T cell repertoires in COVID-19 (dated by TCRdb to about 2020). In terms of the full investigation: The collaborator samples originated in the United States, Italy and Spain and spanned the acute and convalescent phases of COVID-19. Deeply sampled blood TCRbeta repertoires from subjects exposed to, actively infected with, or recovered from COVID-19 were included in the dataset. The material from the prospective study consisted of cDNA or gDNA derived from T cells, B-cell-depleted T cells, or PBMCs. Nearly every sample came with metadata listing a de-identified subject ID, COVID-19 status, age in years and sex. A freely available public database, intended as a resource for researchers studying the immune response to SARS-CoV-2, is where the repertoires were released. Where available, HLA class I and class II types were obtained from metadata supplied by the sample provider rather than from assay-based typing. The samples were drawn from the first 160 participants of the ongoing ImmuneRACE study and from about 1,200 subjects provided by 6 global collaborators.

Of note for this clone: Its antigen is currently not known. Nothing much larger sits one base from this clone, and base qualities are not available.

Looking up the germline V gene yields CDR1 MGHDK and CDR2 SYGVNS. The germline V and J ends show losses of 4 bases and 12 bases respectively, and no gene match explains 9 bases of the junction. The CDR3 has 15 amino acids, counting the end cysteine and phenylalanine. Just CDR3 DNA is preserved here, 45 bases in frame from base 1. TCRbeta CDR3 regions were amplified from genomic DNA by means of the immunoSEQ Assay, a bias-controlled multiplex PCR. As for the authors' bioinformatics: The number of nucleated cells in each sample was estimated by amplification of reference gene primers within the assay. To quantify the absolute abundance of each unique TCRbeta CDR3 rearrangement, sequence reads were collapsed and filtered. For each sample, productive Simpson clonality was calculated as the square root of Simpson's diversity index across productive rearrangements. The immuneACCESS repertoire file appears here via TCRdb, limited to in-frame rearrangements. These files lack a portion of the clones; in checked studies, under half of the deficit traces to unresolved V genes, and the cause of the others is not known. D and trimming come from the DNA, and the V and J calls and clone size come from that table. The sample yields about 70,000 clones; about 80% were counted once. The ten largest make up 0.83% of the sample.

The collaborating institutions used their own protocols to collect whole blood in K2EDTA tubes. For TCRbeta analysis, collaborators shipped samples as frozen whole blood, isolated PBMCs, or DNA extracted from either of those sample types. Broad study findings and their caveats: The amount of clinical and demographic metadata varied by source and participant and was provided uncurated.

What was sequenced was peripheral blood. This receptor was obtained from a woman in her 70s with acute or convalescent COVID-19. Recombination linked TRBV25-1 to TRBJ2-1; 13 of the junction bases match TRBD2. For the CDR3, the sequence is CASSATSGRASRQFF. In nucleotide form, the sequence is TGTGCCAGCAGTGCCACTAGCGGGAGGGCCAGCAGGCAGTTCTTC.